Listed below are T cell receptor beta chains from one sample, sequenced in a study of T cells and Merkel cell carcinoma outcomes. Sequencing was performed with immunoSEQ multiplex PCR; in TCRdb, only in-frame clones are kept and a portion is missing. The profile shows 1,500 to 2,000 clones, around 90% of them singletons. The specimen sequenced was tumor tissue from Merkel cell carcinoma. The receptors come from a human donor with Merkel cell carcinoma. The conserved cysteine and the conserved F or W are not part of the CDR3 here. Fields, in order: clone size, J gene, V gene, CDR3 protein. The size entry is marked missing in some rows and otherwise reads once, few, many or a size class.

>.|TRBJ1-5|TRBV28
ASTQQGFNQPQH
>.|TRBJ2-2|TRBV5-1
ASSSGQGIGELF
>.|TRBJ2-7|TRBV20-1
SGWEGLEQY
>.|TRBJ2-2|TRBV5-1
ASSPPRVGELF
>.|TRBJ2-3|TRBV6-1
ASNRQGGGTDTQY
>.|TRBJ1-5|TRBV11-2
ASSSDRGNQPQH
>.|TRBJ1-5|TRBV7-9
ASSLTGNQPQH
>.|TRBJ1-5|TRBV10-3
AIKDSGNQPQH
>.|TRBJ1-1|TRBV28
ASSFWRGTEAF
>.|TRBJ2-1|TRBV29-1
SPKSSPGEIRDEQF
>.|TRBJ1-1|TRBV19
ASSAQDRGLSNTEAF
>.|TRBJ2-7|TRBV2
ASSAGSLSYEQY
>.|TRBJ1-5|TRBV18
ASSGAGTGNQPQH
>.|TRBJ1-2|TRBV29-1
SVGSGRGGYGYT
>.|TRBJ2-7|TRBV7-9
ASSLEAWTALSYEQY
>.|TRBJ1-1|TRBV28
ASSLGRDTEAF
>.|TRBJ2-3|TRBV28
ASHLAGRTDTQY
>.|TRBJ1-2|TRBV28
ASSRGQGRNYGYT
>.|TRBJ2-7|TRBV18
ASSPFGQATYEQY
>.|TRBJ2-7|TRBV30
AWSADRYEQY
>.|TRBJ2-3|TRBV7-9
ASTGTDTQY
>.|TRBJ1-5|TRBV5-1
ASSLSTGGNQPQH
>.|TRBJ1-1|TRBV9
TSSVGWQGTEAF
>.|TRBJ2-5|TRBV7-3
ASSSQY
>.|TRBJ1-1|TRBV28
ASSLDLRAF
>.|TRBJ1-6|TRBV4-2
ASSQDRRDNSPLH
>.|TRBJ1-2|TRBV2
ASSDRDYGYT
>.|TRBJ2-1|TRBV28
ASQSYNEQF
>.|TRBJ1-1|TRBV11-2
ASSLVGLSASGTEAF
>.|TRBJ2-7|TRBV7-6
ASSPTGLSYEQY
>.|TRBJ2-2|TRBV15
ATSSLLGSGELF
>.|TRBJ1-1|TRBV5-6
ASSRDSLTYTETF
>.|TRBJ1-5|TRBV2
ASSEAYQPQH
>.|TRBJ1-6|TRBV12-5
ASGLQGEHSPLH
>.|TRBJ1-1|TRBV9
ASSVDGSMNTEAF
>few|TRBJ2-7|TRBV29-1
SVDRGYEQY
>.|TRBJ2-1|TRBV9
ASSPGGGSYNEQF
>.|TRBJ2-3|TRBV7-3
ASSQDRRDTQY
>.|TRBJ1-1|TRBV6-1
ATRWGGPNTEAF
>.|TRBJ2-5|TRBV4-1
ASSRNGETQY
>.|TRBJ1-5|TRBV4-1
ASSPRGGQPQH
>.|TRBJ2-7|TRBV7-2
ASGSAVKAYEQY
>.|TRBJ2-7|TRBV5-6
ASSLGQLTYEQY
>.|TRBJ1-1|TRBV6-6
ASMGQKNTEAF
>.|TRBJ2-3|TRBV29-1
SVDRGGGTDTQY
>few|TRBJ2-1|TRBV7-3
ASSLTLLGGSSYNEQF
>.|TRBJ2-2|TRBV7-8
ASPNPATFLVTGELF
>.|TRBJ2-1|TRBV5-1
ASSLSRGGSYNEQF
>.|TRBJ2-7|TRBV7-9
ASSYGPNYEQY